This is a list of T cell receptor beta chains from one sample in a study of early T cells in non-severe SARS-CoV-2 infection. TCRdb ran MiXCR on the 5' RACE reads and lists one entry per CDR3 protein. The sample records about 30,000 distinct CDR3 sequences, approximately 6% being singletons. Sequenced: whole blood. The receptors stem from an adult who was a healthcare worker with PCR-confirmed SARS-CoV-2 infection or an uninfected control (not recorded which). CDR3s include the opening cysteine and the closing phenylalanine or tryptophan. The order of the fields is J gene, CDR3 length, V gene, CDR3 protein.

TRBJ2-1 13 TRBV28 CASSSPDYKGQFF
TRBJ2-5 11 TRBV20-1 CSASPKETQYF
TRBJ1-5 13 TRBV20-1 CSASSGVGQPQHF
TRBJ2-7 11 TRBV7-8 CAGSSRREQYF
TRBJ2-4 18 TRBV5-4 CASSYRQGGESAKNIQYF
TRBJ2-4 14 TRBV20-1 CSASPTGHKNIQYF
TRBJ1-5 18 TRBV20-1 CSARESEVRSYSNQPQHF
TRBJ2-1 11 TRBV20-1 CSAGRLNEQFF
TRBJ2-6 16 TRBV5-1 CASSLWGAAGANVLTF
TRBJ1-3 19 TRBV20-1 CSARGLLQGGIPSGNTIYF
TRBJ2-3 15 TRBV7-3 CASSSSGHSTDTQYF
TRBJ2-2 16 TRBV24-1 CATSDSGTGVTGELFF
TRBJ2-5 14 TRBV6-5 CASSYTRGQETQYF
TRBJ1-2 13 TRBV28 CASLQGLGYGYTF
TRBJ2-1 12 TRBV5-5 CASSSPGGRGIF
TRBJ1-2 12 TRBV15 CATSWGDYGYTF
TRBJ2-3 12 TRBV7-9 CASSPQSDTQYF
TRBJ1-2 14 TRBV10-3 CAISGQATNYGYTF
TRBJ2-1 16 TRBV14 CASSHPFGGRLGEQFF
TRBJ2-5 13 TRBV28 CASSRQPDRTQYF
TRBJ1-1 18 TRBV5-1 CASSLGGQGAYRNTEAFF
TRBJ1-2 14 TRBV6-4 CASSEGKGGSGYTF
TRBJ2-4 17 TRBV18 CASSPPVQGRGKNIQYF
TRBJ1-1 13 TRBV7-3 CASSLISETEAFF
TRBJ1-3 15 TRBV6-6 CASSPDGSSGNTIYF
TRBJ2-7 15 TRBV20-1 CSATQGQGVTYEQYF
TRBJ2-3 14 TRBV10-3 CAISTSGSTDTQYF
TRBJ2-1 10 TRBV7-8 CASSLSEQFF
TRBJ1-5 13 TRBV9 CASSEGLLQPQHF
TRBJ2-5 12 TRBV2 CASRQNLETQYF
TRBJ1-6 15 TRBV30 CAWSRTGGDNSPLHF
TRBJ2-3 16 TRBV4-2 CASSPTSGRSTDTQYF
TRBJ2-4 17 TRBV28 CASSSRRVGGAKNIQYF
TRBJ2-3 16 TRBV4-2 CASSQGSSQSTDTQYF
TRBJ2-2 15 TRBV12-3/TRBV12-4 CASSPRGENTGELFF
TRBJ2-2 14 TRBV12-5 CASAIGVSTGELFF
TRBJ2-7 15 TRBV5-6 CASSLPGLDTYEQYF
TRBJ2-3 16 TRBV13 CASSSPGTSITDTQYF
TRBJ1-1 15 TRBV15 CATSIAGQVNTEAFF
TRBJ2-2 16 TRBV6-1 CASPRRSSGRAGELFF
TRBJ2-3 16 TRBV12-3/TRBV12-4 CASSLGFQPGSDTQYF
TRBJ1-1 14 TRBV6-1 CASSAGRPNTEAFF